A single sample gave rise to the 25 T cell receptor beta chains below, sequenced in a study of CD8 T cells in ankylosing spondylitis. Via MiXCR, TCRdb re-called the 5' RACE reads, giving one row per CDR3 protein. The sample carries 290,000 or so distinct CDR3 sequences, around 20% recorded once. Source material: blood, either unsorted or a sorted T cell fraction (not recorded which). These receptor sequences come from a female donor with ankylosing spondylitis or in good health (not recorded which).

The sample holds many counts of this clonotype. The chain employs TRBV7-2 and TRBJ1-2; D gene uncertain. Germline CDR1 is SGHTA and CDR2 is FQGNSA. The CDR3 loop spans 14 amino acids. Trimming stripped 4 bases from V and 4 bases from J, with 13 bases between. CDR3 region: CASSSLRSGYGYTF. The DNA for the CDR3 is TGTGCCAGCAGCTCCCTGAGGTCCGGCTATGGCTACACCTTC. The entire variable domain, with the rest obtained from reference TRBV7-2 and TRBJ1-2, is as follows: GAGVSQSPSNKVTEKGKDVELRCDPISGHTALYWYRQSLGQGLEFLIYFQGNSAPDKSGLPSDRFSAERTGGSVSTLTIQRTQQEDSAVYLCASSSLRSGYGYTFGSGTRLTVV.

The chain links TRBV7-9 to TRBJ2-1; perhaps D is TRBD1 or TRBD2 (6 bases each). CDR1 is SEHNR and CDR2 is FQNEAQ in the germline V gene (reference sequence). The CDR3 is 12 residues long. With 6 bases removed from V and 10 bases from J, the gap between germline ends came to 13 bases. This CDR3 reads CASRQRGGEQFF. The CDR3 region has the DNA TGTGCCAGCAGGCAACGAGGGGGGGAGCAGTTCTTC.

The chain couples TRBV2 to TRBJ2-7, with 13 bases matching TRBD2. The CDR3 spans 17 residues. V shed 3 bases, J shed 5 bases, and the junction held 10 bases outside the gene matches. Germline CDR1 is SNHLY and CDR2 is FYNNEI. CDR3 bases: TGTGCCAGCAGTGACGTCTTACCGGGACTAGCGGGAAACGAGCAGTACTTC. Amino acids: CASSDVLPGLAGNEQYF. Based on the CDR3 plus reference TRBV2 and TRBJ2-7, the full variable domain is EPEVTQTPSHQVTQMGQEVILRCVPISNHLYFYWYRQILGQKVEFLVSFYNNEISEKSEIFDDQFSVERPDGSNFTLKIRSTKLEDSAMYFCASSDVLPGLAGNEQYFGPGTRLTVT.

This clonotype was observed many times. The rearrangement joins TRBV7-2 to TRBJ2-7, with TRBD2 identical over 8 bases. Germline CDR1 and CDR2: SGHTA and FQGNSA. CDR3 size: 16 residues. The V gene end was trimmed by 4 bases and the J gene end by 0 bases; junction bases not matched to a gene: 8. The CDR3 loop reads CASSSRTSSSSYEQYF. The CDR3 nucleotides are TGTGCCAGCAGCTCACGGACTAGCTCCAGCTCCTACGAGCAGTACTTC.

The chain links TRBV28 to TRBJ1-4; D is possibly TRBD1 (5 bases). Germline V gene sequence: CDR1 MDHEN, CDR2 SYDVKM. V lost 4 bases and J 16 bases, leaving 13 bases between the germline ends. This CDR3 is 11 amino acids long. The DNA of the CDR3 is TGTGCCAGCAGTTCCGGGACTGACTGGTTTTTT. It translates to CASSSGTDWFF.

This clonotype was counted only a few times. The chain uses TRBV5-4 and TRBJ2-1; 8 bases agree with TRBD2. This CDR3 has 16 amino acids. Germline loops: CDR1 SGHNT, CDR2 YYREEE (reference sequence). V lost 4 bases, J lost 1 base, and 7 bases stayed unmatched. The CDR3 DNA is TGTGCCAGCAGCGGCCCGGGACTAGATTCCTACAATGAGCAGTTCTTC. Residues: CASSGPGLDSYNEQFF.

The CDR3 DNA reads TGTGCCAGCCTCCTCTCTGTGCAGGGCACGCTCGCTGAAGCTTTCTTT. Protein sequence: CASLLSVQGTLAEAFF. The chain uses TRBV6-1 and TRBJ1-1; TRBD1 is a possible D gene (5 bases). Germline V gene sequence: CDR1 MNHNS, CDR2 SASEGT. The CDR3 sequence is 16 residues long. Trimming cost V 8 bases and J 6 bases, with 25 bases left between them.

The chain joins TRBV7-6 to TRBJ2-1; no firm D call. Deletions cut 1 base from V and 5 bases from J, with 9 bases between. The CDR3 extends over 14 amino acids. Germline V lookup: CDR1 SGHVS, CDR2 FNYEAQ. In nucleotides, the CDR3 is TGTGCCAGCAGCTTAGAGGCACATAACAATGAGCAGTTCTTC. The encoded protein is CASSLEAHNNEQFF.

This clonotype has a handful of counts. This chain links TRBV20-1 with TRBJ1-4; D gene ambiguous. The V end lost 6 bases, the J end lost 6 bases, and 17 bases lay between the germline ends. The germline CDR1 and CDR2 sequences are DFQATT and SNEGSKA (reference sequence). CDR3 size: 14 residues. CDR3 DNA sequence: TGCAGTGCACCCCTTCCCGTGTCGGATGAAAAACTGTTTTTT. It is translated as CSAPLPVSDEKLFF.

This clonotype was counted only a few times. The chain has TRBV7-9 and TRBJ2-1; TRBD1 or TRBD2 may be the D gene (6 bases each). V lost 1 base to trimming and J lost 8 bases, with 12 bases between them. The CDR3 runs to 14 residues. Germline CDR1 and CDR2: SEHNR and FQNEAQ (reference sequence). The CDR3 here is CASSLVGGSDEQFF. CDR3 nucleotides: TGTGCCAGCAGCTTAGTGGGGGGCTCCGATGAGCAGTTCTTC.

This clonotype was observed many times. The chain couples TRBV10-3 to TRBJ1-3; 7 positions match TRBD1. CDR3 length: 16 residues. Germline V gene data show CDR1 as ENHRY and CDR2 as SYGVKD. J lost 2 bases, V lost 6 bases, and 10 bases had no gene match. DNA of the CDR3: TGTGCCATCAGCGGGGACAGCCCGAGGGCTGGAAACACCATATATTTT. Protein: CAISGDSPRAGNTIYF.

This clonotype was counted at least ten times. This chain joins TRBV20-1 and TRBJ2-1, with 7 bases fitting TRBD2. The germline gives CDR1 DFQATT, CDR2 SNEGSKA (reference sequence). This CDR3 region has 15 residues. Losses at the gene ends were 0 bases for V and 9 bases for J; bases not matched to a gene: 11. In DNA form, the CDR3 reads TGCAGTGCTAGAGATCTGGGGGAGGGCCTTGTTGAGCAGTTCTTC. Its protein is CSARDLGEGLVEQFF.

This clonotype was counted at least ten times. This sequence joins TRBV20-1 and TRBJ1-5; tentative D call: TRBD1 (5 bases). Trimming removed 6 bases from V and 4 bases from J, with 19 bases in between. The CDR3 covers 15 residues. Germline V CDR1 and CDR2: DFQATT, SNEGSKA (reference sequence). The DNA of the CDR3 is TGCAGTGCCACCGGGACTGGGTCTTGGAATCAGCCCCAGCATTTT. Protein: CSATGTGSWNQPQHF.

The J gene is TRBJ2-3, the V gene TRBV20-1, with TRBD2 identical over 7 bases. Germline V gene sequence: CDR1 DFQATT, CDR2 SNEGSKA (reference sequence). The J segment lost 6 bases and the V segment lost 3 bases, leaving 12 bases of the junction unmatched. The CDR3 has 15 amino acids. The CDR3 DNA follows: TGCAGTGCTAGGGATGGGGGATTAGCGGGCGATACGCAGTATTTT. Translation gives CSARDGGLAGDTQYF.

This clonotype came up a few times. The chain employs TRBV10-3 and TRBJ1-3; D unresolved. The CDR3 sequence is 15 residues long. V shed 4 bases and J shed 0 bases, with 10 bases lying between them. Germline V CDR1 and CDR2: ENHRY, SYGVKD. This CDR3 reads CAISGQAVSGNTIYF. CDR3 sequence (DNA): TGTGCCATCAGTGGGCAAGCCGTCTCTGGAAACACCATATATTTT.

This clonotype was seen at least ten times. The DNA for the CDR3 is TGTGCCAGCAGTTACTCAGGACTAGCGGCGAACACCGGGGAGCTGTTTTTT. Translating it yields CASSYSGLAANTGELFF. The genes are TRBV6-5 and TRBJ2-2; 10 bases are a match to TRBD2. In germline, CDR1 is MNHEY, CDR2 SVGAGI. This CDR3 comprises 17 residues. V trimming: 0 bases; J trimming: 0 bases; junction bases outside the gene matches: 1.

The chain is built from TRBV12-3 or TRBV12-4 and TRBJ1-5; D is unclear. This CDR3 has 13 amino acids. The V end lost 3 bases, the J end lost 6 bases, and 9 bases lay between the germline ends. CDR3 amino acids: CASSFGVFQPQHF. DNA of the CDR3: TGTGCCAGCAGTTTCGGGGTCTTTCAGCCCCAGCATTTT.

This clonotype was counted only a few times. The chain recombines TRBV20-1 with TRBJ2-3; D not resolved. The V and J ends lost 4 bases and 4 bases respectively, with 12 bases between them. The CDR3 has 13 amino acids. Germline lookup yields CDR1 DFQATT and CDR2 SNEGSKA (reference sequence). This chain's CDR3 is CSATGHSADTQYF. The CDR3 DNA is TGCAGTGCTACGGGCCATTCAGCAGATACGCAGTATTTT.

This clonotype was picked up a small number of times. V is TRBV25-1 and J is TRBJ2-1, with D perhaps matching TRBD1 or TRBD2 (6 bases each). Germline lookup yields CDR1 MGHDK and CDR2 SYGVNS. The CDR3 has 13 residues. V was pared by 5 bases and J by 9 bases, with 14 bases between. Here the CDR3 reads CASSPLQGGEQFF. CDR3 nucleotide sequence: TGTGCCAGCAGTCCTCTACAGGGAGGTGAGCAGTTCTTC.

The chain's CDR3 is CASSPPRGETQYF. The CDR3 region has the DNA TGTGCCAGCAGTCCCCCCAGGGGAGAGACCCAGTACTTC. The chain combines TRBV28 with TRBJ2-5, with a possible D match to TRBD1 (6 bases). Germline lookup yields CDR1 MDHEN and CDR2 SYDVKM. Trimming took 5 bases from V and 4 from J, leaving 11 bases between them. The CDR3 totals 13 residues. The whole variable domain, remainder taken from reference TRBV28 and TRBJ2-5, is DVKVTQSSRYLVKRTGEKVFLECVQDMDHENMFWYRQDPGLGLRLIYFSYDVKMKEKGDIPEGYSVSREKKERFSLILESASTNQTSMYLCASSPPRGETQYFGPGTRLLVL.

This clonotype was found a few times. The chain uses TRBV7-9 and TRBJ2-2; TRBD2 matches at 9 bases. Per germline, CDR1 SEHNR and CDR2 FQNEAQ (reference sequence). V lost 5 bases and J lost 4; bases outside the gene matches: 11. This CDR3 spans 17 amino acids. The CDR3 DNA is TGTGCCAGCAGCCCCTGGATAGCGGGAGTGGGCACCGGGGAGCTGTTTTTT. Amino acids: CASSPWIAGVGTGELFF.

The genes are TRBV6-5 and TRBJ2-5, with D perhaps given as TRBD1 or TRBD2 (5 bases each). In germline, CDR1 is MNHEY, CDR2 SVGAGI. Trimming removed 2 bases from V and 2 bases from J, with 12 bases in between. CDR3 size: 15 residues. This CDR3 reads CASSYGTGRQETQYF. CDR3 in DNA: TGTGCCAGCAGTTACGGGACGGGAAGGCAAGAGACCCAGTACTTC.

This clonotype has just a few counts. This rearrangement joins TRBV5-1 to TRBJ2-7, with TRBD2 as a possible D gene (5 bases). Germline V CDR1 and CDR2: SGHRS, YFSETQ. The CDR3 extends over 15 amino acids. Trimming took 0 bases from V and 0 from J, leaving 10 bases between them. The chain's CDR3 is CASSLAEGPSYEQYF. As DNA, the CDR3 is TGCGCCAGCAGCTTGGCCGAGGGTCCCTCCTACGAGCAGTACTTC.

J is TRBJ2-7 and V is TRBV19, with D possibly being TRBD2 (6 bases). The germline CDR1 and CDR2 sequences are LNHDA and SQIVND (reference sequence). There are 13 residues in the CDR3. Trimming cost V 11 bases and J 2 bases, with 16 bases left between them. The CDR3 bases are TGTGCCGCCCCGCCCGGGACTGCCTACGAGCAGTACTTC. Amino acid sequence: CAAPPGTAYEQYF.

CDR3 region: CASRPLRDRAYEQYF. CDR3 DNA sequence: TGTGCCAGCAGGCCACTCCGGGACAGGGCGTACGAGCAGTACTTC. The chain links TRBV28 to TRBJ2-7, with 9 nucleotides matching TRBD1. CDR1 is MDHEN, CDR2 SYDVKM, per germline. With V trimmed by 6 bases and J by 4 bases, 10 bases remained unmatched. CDR3 length: 15 amino acids.